Listed here are 14 T cell receptor beta chains from one sample, sequenced in a study of response to subunit inactivated influenza vaccine. MiXCR, applied by TCRdb to the RT-PCR reads, yields one record per CDR3 protein. The sample lists about 500,000 distinct CDR3 sequences; 10% to 15% were seen once. The material sequenced was PBMCs from blood, taken roughly 47 days after vaccination. Every receptor here comes from a man aged 50-59 years who received an inactivated influenza vaccine.

This clonotype showed up just a few times. The chain is built from TRBV10-3 and TRBJ2-5, with a tentative D call TRBD1 (5 bases). With 0 bases removed from V and 3 bases from J, the gap between germline ends came to 8 bases. The CDR3 is 14 amino acids. CDR1 ENHRY and CDR2 SYGVKD come from the germline V gene. The chain's CDR3 is CAISESAREETQYF. In nucleotides, the CDR3 is TGTGCCATCAGTGAGTCTGCCAGGGAAGAGACCCAGTACTTC.

This clonotype showed up many times. The V call is TRBV5-1, the J call TRBJ1-6; unclear D gene. V dropped 4 bases and J dropped 10 bases, with 18 bases sitting between them. Germline values: CDR1 SGHRS, CDR2 YFSETQ. This CDR3 is 15 amino acids long. The CDR3 sequence is CASSVEDGSRSPLHF. Written as DNA, the CDR3 is TGCGCCAGCAGCGTCGAGGACGGATCAAGGTCACCCCTCCACTTT.

The chain uses TRBV14 and TRBJ2-5; 7 bases map to TRBD2. Germline CDR1 SGHDN, CDR2 FVKESK. With V trimmed by 3 bases and J by 1 base, 8 bases remained unmatched. This CDR3 has 16 residues. As DNA, the CDR3 is TGTGCCAGCAGCCAGTTCGGGACTACCGTCCAAGAGACCCAGTACTTC. As protein: CASSQFGTTVQETQYF. Full variable domain (missing parts from reference TRBV14 and TRBJ2-5): EAGVTQFPSHSVIEKGQTVTLRCDPISGHDNLYWYRRVMGKEIKFLLHFVKESKQDESGMPNNRFLAERTGGTYSTLKVQPAELEDSGVYFCASSQFGTTVQETQYFGPGTRLLVL.

A few counts support this clonotype. This chain links TRBV6-5 with TRBJ2-1; 8 bases map to TRBD1. V was clipped by 6 bases and J by 9 bases; unmatched bases: 4. Germline values: CDR1 MNHEY, CDR2 SVGAGI. The length of the CDR3 is 12 residues. CDR3: CASRITGGEQFF. The CDR3 DNA reads as TGTGCCAGCAGAATAACAGGGGGTGAGCAGTTCTTC.

This clonotype appeared a few times. The chain employs TRBV10-3 and TRBJ1-1; TRBD1 is a possible D gene (5 bases). The germline V gene has CDR1 ENHRY and CDR2 SYGVKD. This CDR3 is 17 amino acids long. Trimming removed 0 bases at V and 6 bases at J, with 20 bases between. CDR3 DNA sequence: TGTGCCATCAGTGAGTCGAGCAGGGCCCCAGGAAGGGCTGAAGCTTTCTTT. Translated: CAISESSRAPGRAEAFF.

The chain has TRBV5-1 and TRBJ2-7; a weak D match, TRBD1 (6 bases). The V gene's germline CDR1 is SGHRS and CDR2 YFSETQ. Between the trimmed V and J ends, which lost 5 bases and 0 bases, there was a span of 12 bases. This CDR3 has 14 residues. For the CDR3, the DNA is TGCGCCAGCAGATCAACAGGGAGCTCCTACGAGCAGTACTTC. Translating it yields CASRSTGSSYEQYF. The entire variable domain, with the rest obtained from reference TRBV5-1 and TRBJ2-7, is as follows: KAGVTQTPRYLIKTRGQQVTLSCSPISGHRSVSWYQQTPGQGLQFLFEYFSETQRNKGNFPGRFSGRQFSNSRSEMNVSTLELGDSALYLCASRSTGSSYEQYFGPGTRLTVT.

The rearrangement links TRBV5-1 to TRBJ2-2; TRBD1 aligns across 8 bases. Looked up from germline, CDR1 is SGHRS and CDR2 is YFSETQ. The CDR3 runs 16 residues. V lost 5 bases and J lost 1; bases outside the gene matches: 7. The CDR3 DNA follows: TGCGCCAGCAGTTCAAACGGACAGGGGAACACCGGGGAGCTGTTTTTT. Its translation is CASSSNGQGNTGELFF.

This clonotype was seen repeatedly, ten times or more. The chain joins TRBV4-1 to TRBJ1-2; TRBD1 is a possible D gene (5 bases). The germline gives CDR1 MGHRA, CDR2 YSYEKL. The CDR3 sequence is 12 residues long. Trimming shortened V by 8 bases and J by 6 bases, and 13 bases separated the two germline ends. The DNA for the CDR3 is TGCGCCAGCGGGACTCGGCGCCATGGCTACACCTTC. Translation: CASGTRRHGYTF.

This clonotype was picked up many times. The V gene is TRBV20-1, the J gene TRBJ2-7; D unresolved. The germline V gene has CDR1 DFQATT and CDR2 SNEGSKA (reference sequence). Trimming pared 0 bases from V and 2 bases from J, leaving 8 bases between. This CDR3 comprises 13 residues. The CDR3 loop reads CSARDLIAYEQYF. The CDR3 DNA is TGCAGTGCTAGAGATCTCATCGCCTACGAGCAGTACTTC.

The chain couples TRBV20-1 to TRBJ2-7, with 7 nucleotides matching TRBD1. The V gene's germline CDR1 is DFQATT and CDR2 SNEGSKA (reference sequence). The CDR3 sequence is 13 residues long. Losses at the gene ends were 3 bases for V and 4 bases for J; bases not matched to a gene: 6. The CDR3 here is CSASWQGEYEQYF. The CDR3 nucleotides read TGCAGTGCTAGTTGGCAGGGGGAGTACGAGCAGTACTTC.

This clonotype was seen only once. The V gene is TRBV15, the J gene TRBJ1-2, with 7 bases that match TRBD1. Per the germline V gene, CDR1 is LNHNV and CDR2 is YYDKDF (reference sequence). The CDR3 has 13 amino acids. J lost 5 bases, V lost 3 bases, and 3 bases had no gene match. This CDR3 reads CATSRVQGYGYTF. CDR3 nucleotides: TGTGCCACCAGCAGGGTACAGGGGTATGGCTACACCTTC.

This clonotype was counted at least ten times. The chain couples TRBV12-3 or TRBV12-4 to TRBJ2-7; TRBD2 is a possible D gene (6 bases). The CDR3 has 14 residues. The germline V and J ends were trimmed by 1 base and 3 bases, with 10 bases remaining between them. This CDR3 reads CASSLGTTYYEQYF. The CDR3 DNA sequence: TGTGCCAGCAGTTTAGGGACTACCTACTACGAGCAGTACTTC.

V gene TRBV9 combines with J gene TRBJ2-7; D is ambiguous. V was pared by 0 bases and J by 0 bases, with 7 bases between. Germline V gene sequence: CDR1 SGDLS, CDR2 YYNGEE. This CDR3 contains 14 residues. CDR3 sequence reads: CASSVAPDSYEQYF. CDR3 nucleotide sequence: TGTGCCAGCAGCGTAGCCCCCGACTCCTACGAGCAGTACTTC. Variable domain in full (rest from reference TRBV9 and TRBJ2-7): DSGVTQTPKHLITATGQRVTLRCSPRSGDLSVYWYQQSLDQGLQFLIQYYNGEERAKGNILERFSAQQFPDLHSELNLSSLELGDSALYFCASSVAPDSYEQYFGPGTRLTVT.

The chain employs TRBV19 and TRBJ2-1, with 14 bases that match TRBD2. Unmatched junction bases numbered 6, after V lost 5 bases and J lost 3 bases. From germline, CDR1 is LNHDA and CDR2 SQIVND (reference sequence). The CDR3 runs 17 residues. CDR3 loop: CASSLRLAGGGYNEQFF. The DNA for the CDR3 is TGTGCCAGTAGTTTACGACTAGCGGGGGGGGGCTACAATGAGCAGTTCTTC. Combining the CDR3 with reference TRBV19 and TRBJ2-1 gives the whole variable domain DGGITQSPKYLFRKEGQNVTLSCEQNLNHDAMYWYRQDPGQGLRLIYYSQIVNDFQKGDIAEGYSVSREKKESFPLTVTSAQKNPTAFYLCASSLRLAGGGYNEQFFGPGTRLTVL.